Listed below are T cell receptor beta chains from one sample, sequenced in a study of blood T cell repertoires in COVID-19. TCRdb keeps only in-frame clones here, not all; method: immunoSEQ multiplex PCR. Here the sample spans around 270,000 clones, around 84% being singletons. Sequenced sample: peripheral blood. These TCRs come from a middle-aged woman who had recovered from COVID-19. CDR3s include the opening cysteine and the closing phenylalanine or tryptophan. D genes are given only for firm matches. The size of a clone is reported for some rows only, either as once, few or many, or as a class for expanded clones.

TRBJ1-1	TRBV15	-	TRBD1	TGTGCCACCAGCAGAGATCGGGGGGGACAGAAGGTTTTCTTT	CATSRDRGGQKVFF
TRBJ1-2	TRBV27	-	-	TGTGCCAGCTCCTTGGGGGCAGGGCTGGACTATGGCTACACCTTC	CASSLGAGLDYGYTF
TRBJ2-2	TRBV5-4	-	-	TGTGCCAGCAGCTTGGGACAGGATAACACCGGGGAGCTGTTTTTT	CASSLGQDNTGELFF
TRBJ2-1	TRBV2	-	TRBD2	TGTGCCAGCAGGTCCCTGGGGGGGAATGAGCAGTTCTTC	CASRSLGGNEQFF
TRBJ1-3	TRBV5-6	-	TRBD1	TGTGCCAGCAGCTCTACGGACAGGGGAAACACCATATATTTT	CASSSTDRGNTIYF
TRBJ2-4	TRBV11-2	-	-	TGTGCCAGCAGCGTAAGAGGCCTCTCCATAGCCAAAAACATTCAGTACTTC	CASSVRGLSIAKNIQYF
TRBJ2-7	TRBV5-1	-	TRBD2	TGCGCCAGCAGCCGGTCGGGAGGGGAGAACGAGCAGTACTTC	CASSRSGGENEQYF
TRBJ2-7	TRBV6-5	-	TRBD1	TGTGCCAGCGGGGACAGAGGCGGCTACGAGCAGTACTTC	CASGDRGGYEQYF
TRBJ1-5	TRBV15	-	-	TGTGCCACCAGTTTGGGGGAGGATCAGCCCCAGCATTTT	CATSLGEDQPQHF
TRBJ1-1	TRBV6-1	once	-	TGTGCCAGCAGTGAACACGGCGGGGGCACTGAAGCTTTCTTT	CASSEHGGGTEAFF
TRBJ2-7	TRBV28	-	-	TGTGCCAGCAACCAGCAGGGGTACGAGCAGTACTTC	CASNQQGYEQYF
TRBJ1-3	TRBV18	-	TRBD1	TGTGCCAGCTCACCAGGGACAGGGATAAACACCATATATTTT	CASSPGTGINTIYF
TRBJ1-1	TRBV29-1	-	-	TGCAGCGTGGGGGCTGGGTGGGGGATGAACACTGAAGCTTTCTTT	CSVGAGWGMNTEAFF
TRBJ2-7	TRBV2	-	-	TGTGCCAGCAAGTTGGGCGGGGTGAGCTACGAGCAGTACTTC	CASKLGGVSYEQYF
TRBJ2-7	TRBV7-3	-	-	TGTGCCAGCAGGTTACAGGGTGGAGGGAACTACGAGCAGTACTTC	CASRLQGGGNYEQYF
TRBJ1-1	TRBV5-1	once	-	TGCGCCAGCAGCTTGGCACGGGTGCGGACTGAAGCTTTCTTT	CASSLARVRTEAFF
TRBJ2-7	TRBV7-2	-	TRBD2	TGTGCCAGCAGCTTAGCTGCGCGGGGGGGCGAGCAGTACTTC	CASSLAARGGEQYF
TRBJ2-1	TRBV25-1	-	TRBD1	TGTGCCAGCAGCGGGACAGGGAGGAATGAGCAGTTCTTC	CASSGTGRNEQFF
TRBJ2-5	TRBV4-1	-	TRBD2	TGCGCCAGCAGCCCCCGTGGGAGGGCATGGGAGACCCAGTACTTC	CASSPRGRAWETQYF
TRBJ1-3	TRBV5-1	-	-	TGCGCCAGCAGCTCTCTGGGACATTCTGGAAACACCATATATTTT	CASSSLGHSGNTIYF
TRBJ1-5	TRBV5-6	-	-	TGTGCCAGCAGCTTGGGGTGGACGACAGGCAATCAGCCCCAGCATTTT	CASSLGWTTGNQPQHF
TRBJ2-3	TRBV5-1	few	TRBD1	TGCGCCAGCAGCTTGCGGACAGGGCCAAGGGCAGATACGCAGTATTTT	CASSLRTGPRADTQYF
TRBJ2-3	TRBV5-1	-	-	TGCGCCAGCAGCTTGGAGGCGAGGGTTGTTGATACGCAGTATTTT	CASSLEARVVDTQYF
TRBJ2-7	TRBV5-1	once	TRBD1	TGCGCCAGCAGAATGACAGGGAGCTCCTACGAGCAGTACTTC	CASRMTGSSYEQYF
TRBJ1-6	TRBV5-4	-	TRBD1	TGTGCCAGCAGCTTAGACAGGGGTTATAATTCACCCCTCCACTTT	CASSLDRGYNSPLHF
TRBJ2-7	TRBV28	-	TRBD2	TGTGCCAGCAGTGTTCTGGAGTTAGGGAGGGGAGCCTCCTACGAGCAGTACTTC	CASSVLELGRGASYEQYF
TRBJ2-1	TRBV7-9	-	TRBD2	TGTGCCAGCAGCTTTAGCGGGGGGACGAATGAGCAGTTCTTC	CASSFSGGTNEQFF
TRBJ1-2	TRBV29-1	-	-	TGCAGCGTCCGGAACTATGGCTACACCTTC	CSVRNYGYTF
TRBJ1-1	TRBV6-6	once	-	TGTGCCAGCAGCCCCGGACAGTGGAAGATTACTGAAGCTTTCTTT	CASSPGQWKITEAFF
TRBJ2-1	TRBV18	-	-	TGTGCCAGCTCACCCTTCTTCCAGCGAGAGCAGTTCTTC	CASSPFFQREQFF
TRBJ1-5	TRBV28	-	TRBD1	TGTGCCAGCAGTCGGGCCAGGGGGAGCAATCAGCCCCAGCATTTT	CASSRARGSNQPQHF
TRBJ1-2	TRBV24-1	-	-	TGTGCCACCAGCTCTCCTTCTTATGGCTACACCTTC	CATSSPSYGYTF
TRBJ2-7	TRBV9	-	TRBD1	TGTGCCAGCCAGGGGGACGGCTACGAGCAGTACTTC	CASQGDGYEQYF
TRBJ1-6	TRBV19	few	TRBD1	TGTGCCAGTAGTACAAGACCGGGACAGAGCTCCTATAATTCACCCCTCCACTTT	CASSTRPGQSSYNSPLHF
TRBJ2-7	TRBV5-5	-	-	TGTGCCAGCAGCTTGAGCCCAGGGAATGACTACGAGCAGTACTTC	CASSLSPGNDYEQYF
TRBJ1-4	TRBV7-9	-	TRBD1	TGTGCCAGCAGCCCTAGGGACAGGGGGCCTCAAAAACTGTTTTTT	CASSPRDRGPQKLFF
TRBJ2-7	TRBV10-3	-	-	TGTGCCATCAGTCTACAGGGCTACGAGCAGTACTTC	CAISLQGYEQYF
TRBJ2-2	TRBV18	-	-	TGTGCCAGCTCACCGCTACAGGGTCGGGCGAACACCGGGGAGCTGTTTTTT	CASSPLQGRANTGELFF
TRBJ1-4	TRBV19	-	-	TGTGCCAGTAGTAGAGACCGCGGTGGTAATGAAAAACTGTTTTTT	CASSRDRGGNEKLFF
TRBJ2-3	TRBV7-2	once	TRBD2	TGTGCCAGCAGCTTCCAACGACTAGCGGGGGTTGCAGATACGCAGTATTTT	CASSFQRLAGVADTQYF
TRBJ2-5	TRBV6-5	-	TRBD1	TGTGCCACCCGGACAGGGGGCGCGGAGACCCAGTACTTC	CATRTGGAETQYF
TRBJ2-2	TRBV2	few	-	TGTGCCAGCAGGGAGACCGGGGAGCTGTTTTTT	CASRETGELFF
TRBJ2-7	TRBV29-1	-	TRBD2	TGCAGCGTTGGGTTAGCGGGCAGGGTGACCTACGAGCAGTACTTC	CSVGLAGRVTYEQYF
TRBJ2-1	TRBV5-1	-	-	TGCGCCAGCAGCTTGGGACAGCTAGACAATGAGCAGTTCTTC	CASSLGQLDNEQFF
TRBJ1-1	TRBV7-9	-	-	TGTGCCAGCAGCTGGGGTGGGGAGACTGAAGCTTTCTTT	CASSWGGETEAFF
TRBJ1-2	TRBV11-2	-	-	TGTGCCAGCAGCCCGCTTATCAAGCGGTCGTCCTATGGCTACACCTTC	CASSPLIKRSSYGYTF
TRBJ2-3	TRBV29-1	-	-	TGCAGCGTTGGAACCATAAGGGGGGATACGCAGTATTTT	CSVGTIRGDTQYF
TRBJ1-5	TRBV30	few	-	TGTGCCTGGAGTCCACTGGCGGATCAGCCCCAGCATTTT	CAWSPLADQPQHF
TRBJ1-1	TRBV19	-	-	TGTGCCAGTAGTATAGACCGGGACACTGAAGCTTTCTTT	CASSIDRDTEAFF
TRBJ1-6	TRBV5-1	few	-	TGCGCCAGCACTCTTGGGAGCTCCTATAATTCACCCCTCCACTTT	CASTLGSSYNSPLHF
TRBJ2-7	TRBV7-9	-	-	TGTGCCAGCAGTCTCATGGCGGCTTCCTACGAGCAGTACTTC	CASSLMAASYEQYF
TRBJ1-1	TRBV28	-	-	TGTGCCAGCTCGACCCAGGGAAACACTGAAGCTTTCTTT	CASSTQGNTEAFF
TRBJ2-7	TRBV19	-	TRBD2	TGTGCCAGTAGGGGACGCGGGGGGCCATCCTACGAGCAGTACTTC	CASRGRGGPSYEQYF
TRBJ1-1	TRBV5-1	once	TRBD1	TGCGCCAGCAGCGCCCGGGACAGTCGGAACACTGAAGCTTTCTTT	CASSARDSRNTEAFF
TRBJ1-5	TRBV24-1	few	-	TGTGCCACCAGCGTAGCGGGGCAGCCCCAGCATTTT	CATSVAGQPQHF
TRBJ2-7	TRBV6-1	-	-	TGTGCCAGCAGTGAAGATGGTGTTTTGTACAGCCCCTACGAGCAGTACTTC	CASSEDGVLYSPYEQYF
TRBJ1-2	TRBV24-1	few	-	TGTGCCACCAGTGACCCAGGGGCGCTAAACTATGGCTACACCTTC	CATSDPGALNYGYTF
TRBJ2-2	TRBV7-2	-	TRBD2	TGTGCCAGCACTATACCACCCGAGCGGGGGGCTTTCACCGGGGAGCTGTTTTTT	CASTIPPERGAFTGELFF
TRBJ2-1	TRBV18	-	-	TGTGCCAGCTCACCTACAGGGTACTCCTACAATGAGCAGTTCTTC	CASSPTGYSYNEQFF